The present entry profiles one T cell receptor beta chain with its context. As yet, its antigen is unknown. These data are taken from a study of read filtering for tumor transcriptome and immune sequencing. Whole-study context: Among patients, 17 to 20 were male and 14 female, aged about 45 to 90 (mean roughly 63). Revised staging placed eight or nine patients in R-ISS I, approximately 16 in II, about 7 in III. Whole-study findings and limits: Without single-read clonotypes, shared clonotype proportions correlated more between IR-seq and RNA-seq.

The library was built from around 0.4 ug RNA with molecular barcoded adaptors for alpha/delta and beta/gamma chains. Using its own MiXCR run on the reads, TCRdb lists one record per CDR3 protein. The sample lists some 24,000 distinct CDR3 sequences, 20% to 25% seen once, with around 52% in the top ten. The CDR3 is made up of 14 amino acids. V was trimmed by 7 bases and J by 6 bases, leaving 18 bases between them. The chain employs TRBV12-3 or TRBV12-4 and TRBJ1-1, with D maybe TRBD1 (5 bases). The specimen sequenced was a population of CD138-negative cells sorted from bone marrow. The source is a donor at least 40 years old with multiple myeloma. The CDR3 nucleotides read TGTGCCAGCACCTCGGCAGGGTCCTACGCTGAAGCTTTCTTT. Encoded protein: CASTSAGSYAEAFF.